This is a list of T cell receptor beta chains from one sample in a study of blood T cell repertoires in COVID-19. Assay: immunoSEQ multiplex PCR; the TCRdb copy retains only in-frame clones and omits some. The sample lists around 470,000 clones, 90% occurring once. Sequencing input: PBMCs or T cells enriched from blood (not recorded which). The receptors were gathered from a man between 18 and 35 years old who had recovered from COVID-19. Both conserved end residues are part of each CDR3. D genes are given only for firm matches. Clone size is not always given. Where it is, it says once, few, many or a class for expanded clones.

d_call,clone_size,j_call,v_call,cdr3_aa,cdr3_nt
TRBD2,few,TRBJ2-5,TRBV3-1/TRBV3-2,CASSPKSLAGLYF,TGTGCCAGCAGCCCAAAATCCCTAGCGGGTCTATACTTC
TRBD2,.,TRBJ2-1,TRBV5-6,CASSLRLAGAGEQFF,TGTGCCAGCAGCTTGCGGCTAGCGGGAGCGGGTGAGCAGTTCTTC
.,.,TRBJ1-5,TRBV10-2,CASSESDSGVQPQHF,TGCGCCAGCAGTGAGTCAGACAGCGGGGTGCAGCCCCAGCATTTT
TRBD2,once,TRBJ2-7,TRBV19,CASGLAGTYEQYF,TGTGCCAGTGGACTAGCGGGAACCTACGAGCAGTACTTC
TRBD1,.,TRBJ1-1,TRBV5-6,CASRETGATEAFF,TGTGCCAGCAGAGAAACAGGGGCCACTGAAGCTTTCTTT
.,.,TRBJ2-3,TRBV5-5,CASSLERADTQYF,TGTGCCAGCAGCTTGGAACGGGCAGATACGCAGTATTTT
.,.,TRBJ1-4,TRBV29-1,CSAAGPPTEKLFF,TGCAGCGCCGCGGGCCCCCCGACCGAAAAACTGTTTTTT
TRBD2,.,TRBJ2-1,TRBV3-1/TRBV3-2,CASSLRLAGGNEQFF,TGTGCCAGCAGCCTCCGGCTAGCGGGGGGCAATGAGCAGTTCTTC
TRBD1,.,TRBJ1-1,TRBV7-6,CASSLGTGRFGAPKGAEAFF,TGTGCCAGCAGCCTTGGGACAGGGAGGTTTGGGGCTCCAAAGGGCGCTGAAGCTTTCTTT
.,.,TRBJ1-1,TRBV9,CASSGHGGANTEAFF,TGTGCCAGCAGCGGCCACGGGGGGGCTAACACTGAAGCTTTCTTT
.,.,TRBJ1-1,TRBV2,CARGQGLNTEAFF,TGTGCCAGGGGCCAGGGGCTTAACACTGAAGCTTTCTTT
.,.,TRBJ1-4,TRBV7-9,CASSMTGNRVSEGKLFF,TGTGCCAGCAGCATGACGGGAAACCGAGTCTCGGAGGGAAAACTGTTTTTT
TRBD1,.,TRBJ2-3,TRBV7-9,CASSSQGSGDTQYF,TGTGCCAGCAGCTCACAGGGGTCGGGTGATACGCAGTATTTT
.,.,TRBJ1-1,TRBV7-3,CASSSDSNTEAFF,TGTGCCAGCAGCTCGGACAGCAACACTGAAGCTTTCTTT
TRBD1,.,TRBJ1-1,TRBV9,CASSARQAGGSTEAFF,TGTGCCAGCAGCGCACGACAAGCAGGGGGGTCCACTGAAGCTTTCTTT
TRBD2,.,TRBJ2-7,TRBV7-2,CASSLVAGGIYEQYF,TGTGCCAGCAGCTTAGTAGCGGGAGGAATCTACGAGCAGTACTTC
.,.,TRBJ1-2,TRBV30,CAWSVGDYGYTF,TGTGCCTGGAGTGTTGGAGACTATGGCTACACCTTC
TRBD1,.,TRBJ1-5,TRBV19,CASSIGRQGVHQPQHF,TGTGCCAGTAGTATAGGCCGACAGGGGGTGCATCAGCCCCAGCATTTT
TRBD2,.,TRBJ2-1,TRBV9,CASSVGLAGGWHEQFF,TGTGCCAGCAGCGTAGGTCTAGCGGGAGGGTGGCATGAGCAGTTCTTC
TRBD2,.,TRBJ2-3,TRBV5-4,CASSPTGTSGGDTQYF,TGTGCCAGCAGTCCGACCGGGACTAGCGGAGGGGATACGCAGTATTTT
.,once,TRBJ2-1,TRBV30,CAWKFGGNEQFF,TGTGCCTGGAAATTCGGGGGCAATGAGCAGTTCTTC
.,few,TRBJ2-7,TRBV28,CASSLVHPSSYEQYF,TGTGCCAGCAGTTTAGTCCACCCCAGCTCCTACGAGCAGTACTTC
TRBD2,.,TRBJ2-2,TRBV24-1,CATEGLAGTGELFF,TGTGCCACCGAAGGACTAGCAGGAACCGGGGAGCTGTTTTTT
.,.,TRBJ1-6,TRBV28,CASERTHNSPLHF,TGTGCCAGCGAAAGGACACATAATTCACCCCTCCACTTT
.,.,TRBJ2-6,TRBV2,CASSQGQPGANVLTF,TGTGCCAGTTCCCAGGGCCAGCCTGGGGCCAACGTCCTGACTTTC
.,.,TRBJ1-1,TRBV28,CASSLQGGTEAFF,TGTGCCAGCAGTTTACAGGGAGGAACTGAAGCTTTCTTT
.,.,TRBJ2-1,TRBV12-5,CASEGLSHEQFF,TGTGCTAGTGAGGGGCTTTCCCATGAGCAGTTCTTC
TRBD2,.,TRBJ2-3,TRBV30,CAGGVRGTDTQYF,TGTGCCGGGGGGGTCCGGGGCACAGATACGCAGTATTTT
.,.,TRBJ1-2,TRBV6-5,CASRPGVSGYGYTF,TGTGCCAGCAGGCCTGGAGTATCGGGATATGGCTACACCTTC
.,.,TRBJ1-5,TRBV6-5,CASGKGGNQPQHF,TGTGCCAGCGGGAAGGGCGGGAATCAGCCCCAGCATTTT
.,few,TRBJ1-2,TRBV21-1,CASSKANVNYGYTF,TGTGCCAGCAGCAAGGCAAATGTTAACTATGGCTACACCTTC
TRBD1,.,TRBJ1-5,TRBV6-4,CASSDSRTGTVFNQPQHF,TGTGCCAGCAGTGACTCAAGAACCGGGACAGTATTCAATCAGCCCCAGCATTTT
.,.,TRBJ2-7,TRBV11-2,CASSYPKKTGWEQYF,TGTGCCAGCAGCTATCCTAAAAAAACCGGTTGGGAGCAGTACTTC
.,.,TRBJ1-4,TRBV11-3,CASSLNGEKLFF,TGTGCCAGCAGCTTAAACGGGGAAAAACTGTTTTTT
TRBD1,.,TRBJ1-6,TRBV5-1,CASSFRDSSYNSPLHF,TGCGCCAGCAGCTTCAGGGACAGCTCCTATAATTCACCCCTCCACTTT
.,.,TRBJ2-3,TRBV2,CASGSSSSTDTQYF,TGTGCCAGTGGGAGCTCTTCTAGCACAGATACGCAGTATTTT
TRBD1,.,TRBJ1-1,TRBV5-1,CASSLEVRAQGVLF,TGCGCCAGCAGCTTGGAGGTTAGGGCACAGGGGGTGCTCTTT
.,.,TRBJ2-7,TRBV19,CASSRSYLVAKYEQYF,TGTGCCAGTAGTCGCAGTTATCTGGTTGCAAAATACGAGCAGTACTTC
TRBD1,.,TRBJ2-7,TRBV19,CASSPGQTYEQYF,TGTGCCAGTAGTCCGGGACAGACCTACGAGCAGTACTTC
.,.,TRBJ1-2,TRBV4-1,CASRNTGRAFNYGYTF,TGCGCCAGCAGGAATACCGGCAGGGCTTTCAACTATGGCTACACCTTC
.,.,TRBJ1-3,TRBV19,CASSLSVGQNTIYF,TGTGCCAGTAGTCTATCGGTGGGGCAAAACACCATATATTTT
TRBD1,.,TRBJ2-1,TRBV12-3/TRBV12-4,CASSPDRGEQFF,TGTGCCAGCAGCCCCGACAGGGGTGAGCAGTTCTTC
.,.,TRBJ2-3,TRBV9,CASSDFGDTQYF,TGTGCCAGCAGCGATTTCGGGGATACGCAGTATTTT
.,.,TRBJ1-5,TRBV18,CASSPPGGYNQPQHF,TGTGCCAGCTCACCACCGGGCGGGTACAATCAGCCCCAGCATTTT
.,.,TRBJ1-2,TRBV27,CASGWVDRPLYGYTF,TGTGCCAGCGGGTGGGTTGACAGGCCCTTATATGGCTACACCTTC
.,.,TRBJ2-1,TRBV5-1,CASSLDRVYEQFF,TGCGCCAGCAGCTTGGACAGGGTTTACGAGCAGTTCTTC
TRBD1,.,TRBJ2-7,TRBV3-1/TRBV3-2,CASSNVPDRDEQYF,TGTGCCAGCAGCAACGTCCCGGACAGGGACGAGCAGTACTTC